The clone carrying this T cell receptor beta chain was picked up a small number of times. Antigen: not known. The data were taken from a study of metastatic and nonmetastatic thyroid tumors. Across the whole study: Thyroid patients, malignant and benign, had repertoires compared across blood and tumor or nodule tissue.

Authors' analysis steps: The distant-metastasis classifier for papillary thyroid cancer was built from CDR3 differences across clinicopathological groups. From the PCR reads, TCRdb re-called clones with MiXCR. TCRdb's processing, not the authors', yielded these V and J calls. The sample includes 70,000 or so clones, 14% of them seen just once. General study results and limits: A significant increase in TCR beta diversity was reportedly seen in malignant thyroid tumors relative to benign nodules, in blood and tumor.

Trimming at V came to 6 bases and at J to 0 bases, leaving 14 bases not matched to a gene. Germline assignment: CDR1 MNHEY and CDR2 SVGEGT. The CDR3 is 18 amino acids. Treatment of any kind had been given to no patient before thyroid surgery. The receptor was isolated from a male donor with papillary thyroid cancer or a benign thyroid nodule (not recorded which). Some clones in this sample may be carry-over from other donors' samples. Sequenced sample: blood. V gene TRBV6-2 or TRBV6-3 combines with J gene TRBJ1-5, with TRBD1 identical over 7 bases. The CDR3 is CASSQNRGGRYSNQPQHF. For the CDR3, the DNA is TGTGCCAGCAGCCAGAACAGGGGCGGAAGATATAGCAATCAGCCCCAGCATTTT.